The rows below give T cell receptor beta chains drawn from one sample of a study of early T cells in non-severe SARS-CoV-2 infection. TCRdb re-called the 5' RACE reads through MiXCR, storing one row per CDR3 protein. The sample includes 70,000 to 80,000 distinct CDR3 sequences, 9.5% to 15% of them seen just once. Source: whole blood, taken at baseline. The receptors come from an adult who was a healthcare worker with PCR-confirmed SARS-CoV-2 infection or an uninfected control (not recorded which). CDR3s include the opening cysteine and the closing phenylalanine or tryptophan. The D gene is left open where the match is weak. Where a row states a size, it is once, few, many or the class of an expanded clone; other rows omit it.

d_call clone_size j_call v_call cdr3_nt cdr3_aa
TRBD2 . TRBJ2-1 TRBV27 TGTGCCAGCAGTTCACTAGCGGGGGGCTACAATGAGCAGTTCTTC CASSSLAGGYNEQFF
. . TRBJ2-5 TRBV28 TGTGCCAGCGGCGGAGAGACCCAGTACTTC CASGGETQYF
. . TRBJ1-4 TRBV7-9 TGTGCCAGCAGCTTTTATCAGGGTGGTGAAAAACTGTTTTTT CASSFYQGGEKLFF
TRBD2 many TRBJ2-1 TRBV7-6 TGTGCCAGCAGCTTAGTGGATGAGGGACTAGGCCCGTTCTTC CASSLVDEGLGPFF
TRBD1 many TRBJ1-1 TRBV20-1 TGCAGTGCTAGTTCGGGACAGGGTATCGGTACTGAAGCTTTCTTT CSASSGQGIGTEAFF
TRBD1 . TRBJ2-7 TRBV6-6 TGTGCCAGCATTCCGACAGGGGGTTCCCACGAGCAGTACTTC CASIPTGGSHEQYF
. . TRBJ2-4 TRBV20-1 TGCAGTGCTAGGCCAAAAGGGGACATTCAGTACTTC CSARPKGDIQYF
. . TRBJ2-1 TRBV5-4 TGTGCCAGCACGATTAGGGGAGACGAGCAGTTCTTC CASTIRGDEQFF
. . TRBJ1-1 TRBV18 TGTGCCAGCTCACACACAGGGAACACTGAAGCTTTCTTT CASSHTGNTEAFF
TRBD1 many TRBJ2-1 TRBV14 TGTGCCAGCAGCGGAACAGGGGTGGGGAATGAGCAGTTCTTC CASSGTGVGNEQFF
. few TRBJ2-2 TRBV5-4 TGTGCCAGCAGCTTGGCCGAGGCTCAGGGAAAGGCCGGGGAGCTGTTTTTT CASSLAEAQGKAGELFF
TRBD1 . TRBJ2-2 TRBV12-3/TRBV12-4 TGTGCCAGCAGACCTCGTACAGGGGTTAACACCGGGGAGCTGTTTTTT CASRPRTGVNTGELFF
. . TRBJ2-5 TRBV12-3/TRBV12-4 TGTGCCAGCAGCCGTGGGGTACAAGAGACCCAGTACTTC CASSRGVQETQYF
. many TRBJ1-1 TRBV28 TGTGCCAGCATTCCTGTGGGAAGCGTTACTGAAGCTTTCTTT CASIPVGSVTEAFF
. few TRBJ2-3 TRBV6-2/TRBV6-3 TGTGCCAGCTCGGGGCTCACAGATACGCAGTATTTT CASSGLTDTQYF
TRBD2 . TRBJ2-5 TRBV20-1 TGCAGTGCCCCTAGCGGGGGGTCAGGGACCCAGTACTTC CSAPSGGSGTQYF
. . TRBJ2-7 TRBV6-5 TGTGCCAGCAGTTACAGGGGGGACGAGCAGTACTTC CASSYRGDEQYF
TRBD2 . TRBJ2-7 TRBV3-1 TGTGCCAGCAGCCTTCACCCTGGACTAGCGGGGAGATCCTACGAGCAGTACTTC CASSLHPGLAGRSYEQYF
. . TRBJ2-3 TRBV9 TGTGCCAGCAGCGTCGGGTCGAGCGAGACAGATACGCAGTATTTT CASSVGSSETDTQYF
. . TRBJ1-1 TRBV2 TGTGCCAGCAGTGAACGCGCGCTGGCTTTCTTT CASSERALAFF
. many TRBJ1-1 TRBV20-1 TGCAGTGCTAGAGTCGCGGGCCGGAACACTGAAGCTTTCTTT CSARVAGRNTEAFF
. once TRBJ2-5 TRBV7-2 TGTGCCAGCAGCTTGGCAGCGGTCCGGACCCAGTACTTC CASSLAAVRTQYF
. many TRBJ2-2 TRBV7-2 TGTGCCAGCAGCTCTCAGTTAGGGAACACCGGGGAGCTGTTTTTT CASSSQLGNTGELFF
TRBD2 many TRBJ2-1 TRBV15 TGTGCCACCAGCAGACTCCGTAGCGGGGCGGCCCTTCCTAGCTCCTACAATGAGCAGTTCTTC CATSRLRSGAALPSSYNEQFF